This record covers a single TCR beta chain. This sample was taken from a study of T-cell reconstitution after alpha-beta-depleted transplantation in children. Trimming took 7 bases from V and 3 from J; bases not matched to a gene: 6. The CDR3 extends over 15 amino acids. CDR1 and CDR2 (germline): SGHTA, FQGNSA. Preparation of the TCRbeta library involved a method that used unique molecular identifiers. TCRdb re-called the PCR reads through MiXCR, storing one row per CDR3 protein. The sample holds about a million distinct CDR3 sequences, roughly 29% seen once. The V and J genes are TRBV7-2 and TRBJ2-1; TRBD2 matches 10 bases. The sample consisted of PBMCs, mostly from graft donor cells, taken 360 days after TCRalphabeta/CD19-depleted stem cell transplant. The TCR comes from a boy younger than two who had a stem cell transplant for SCID, so the T cells may come from the graft donor. Written as DNA, the CDR3 is TGTGCCAGCACCATAGCGGGGGGAATCTACAATGAGCAGTTCTTC. It specifies CASTIAGGIYNEQFF.